These T cell receptor beta chains were read from a single sample in a study of PD-1 blockade in classical Hodgkin lymphoma. The method was immunoSEQ multiplex PCR; TCRdb's version includes in-frame clones alone and lacks a portion of them. The sample shows some 93,000 clones, 89% of them seen only once. The starting material was peripheral blood mononuclear cells (PBMCs), obtained before the second cycle of nivolumab. These receptors originate from a human donor with classical Hodgkin lymphoma. The CDR3 runs from the conserved cysteine through the conserved F or W. A D gene is named only where the DNA matches it firmly. Clone size, where shown, is once, few, many, or a class for clones that have expanded.

>.|TRBJ1-1|TRBV18|.
TGTGCCAGCTCTCAGGGTTGGGGGAACACTGAAGCTTTCTTT
CASSQGWGNTEAFF
>.|TRBJ2-7|TRBV27|TRBD2
TGTGCCAGCTCATCAAGAGGCTCGGGGGGCTACGAGCAGTACTTC
CASSSRGSGGYEQYF
>.|TRBJ2-1|TRBV28|TRBD2
TGTGCCAGCAATGCGGGACTAGCGCTCCCGAGCTCCTACAATGAGCAGTTCTTC
CASNAGLALPSSYNEQFF
>.|TRBJ1-2|TRBV2|TRBD1
TGTGCCAGCAGTCCCGGGACAGGGGGGCCTTATGGCTACACCTTC
CASSPGTGGPYGYTF
>.|TRBJ2-5|TRBV11-3|.
TGTGCCAGCAGCTTAGGGGCAGCCCAAATCCAGTACTTC
CASSLGAAQIQYF
>.|TRBJ2-1|TRBV6-5|.
TGTGCCAGCAGTCGATCCAAGGGGTCCTACAATGAGCAGTTCTTC
CASSRSKGSYNEQFF
>.|TRBJ2-3|TRBV18|.
TGTGCCAGCTCACCGACCGATCTTGATACGCAGTATTTT
CASSPTDLDTQYF
>.|TRBJ1-1|TRBV29-1|.
TGCAGCGCCCAAGGTGGGGGACGGAAAAACACTGAAGCTTTCTTT
CSAQGGGRKNTEAFF
>.|TRBJ2-5|TRBV29-1|.
TGCAGCGTTCCCCTAAACGCAGAACAAGAGACCCAGTACTTC
CSVPLNAEQETQYF
>.|TRBJ2-1|TRBV29-1|.
TGCAGCGTTGAAGAGGCAGCCGGGCCCCCCTACAATGAGCAGTTCTTC
CSVEEAAGPPYNEQFF
>.|TRBJ2-1|TRBV5-4|TRBD2
TGTGCCAGCAGCTTCGTCGGGAGGGCCCAATACAATGAGCAGTTCTTC
CASSFVGRAQYNEQFF
>.|TRBJ1-5|TRBV5-6|.
TGTGCCAGCAGCTACGCCCATAGCAATCAGCCCCAGCATTTT
CASSYAHSNQPQHF
>.|TRBJ2-3|TRBV5-1|TRBD2
TGCGCCAGCAGCTTGGCGGCGGGGGTAAGGACAGATACGCAGTATTTT
CASSLAAGVRTDTQYF
>.|TRBJ2-7|TRBV7-6|TRBD1
TGTGCCAGCAGCTTGGGGTCCCGGACAGGACACTACGAGCAGTACTTC
CASSLGSRTGHYEQYF
>.|TRBJ2-2|TRBV7-2|TRBD2
TGTGCCAGCAGCTTAGTCGGGGGGACTAACACCGGGGAGCTGTTTTTT
CASSLVGGTNTGELFF
>.|TRBJ1-4|TRBV7-9|.
TGTGCCAGCAGCATCCGACAGGCCTCCCCTAATGAAAAACTGTTTTTT
CASSIRQASPNEKLFF
>.|TRBJ2-7|TRBV6-5|.
TGTGCCAGCAGCCCCTCGTCCGACGAGCAGTACTTC
CASSPSSDEQYF
>.|TRBJ2-7|TRBV19|.
TGTGCCAGTATACGGGTTAGCTCCTACGAGCAGTACTTC
CASIRVSSYEQYF
>.|TRBJ1-1|TRBV5-1|.
TGCGCCAGCAGCCCTCCAGGGAACACTGAAGCTTTCTTT
CASSPPGNTEAFF
>.|TRBJ2-1|TRBV7-2|TRBD2
TGTGCCAGCAGCTTGCGGGGGGCTAATATGGGTGAGCAGTTCTTC
CASSLRGANMGEQFF
>.|TRBJ2-5|TRBV4-2|.
TGTGCCAGCAGCCCCCAAGCGAGTCAAGAGACCCAGTACTTC
CASSPQASQETQYF
>.|TRBJ2-1|TRBV7-9|.
TGTGCCAGCAGCTTAGCCCATGAGCAGTTCTTC
CASSLAHEQFF
>.|TRBJ2-4|TRBV5-1|.
TGCGCCAGCAGCTTGGCCGCCTCAAACATTCAGTACTTC
CASSLAASNIQYF
>.|TRBJ2-7|TRBV11-2|.
TGTGCCAGCAGCTTAAGAGGGGCCGAGCAGTACTTC
CASSLRGAEQYF
>.|TRBJ1-1|TRBV7-9|.
TGTGCCAGCAGCTTACGCCGGGACCGCCGATACCAGAACACTGAAGCTTTCTTT
CASSLRRDRRYQNTEAFF
>.|TRBJ1-2|TRBV28|TRBD1
TGTGCCAGCAGAAGACAGGGGGCGCATGGCTACACCTTC
CASRRQGAHGYTF
>.|TRBJ1-5|TRBV7-9|.
TGTGCCAGCAGCTCCGGTGGGCCCCAGCATTTT
CASSSGGPQHF
>few|TRBJ1-2|TRBV4-1|.
TGCGCCAGCAGCCAACCACGAGAGGGTCAGAACTATGGCTACACCTTC
CASSQPREGQNYGYTF
>.|TRBJ1-5|TRBV21-1|.
TGTGCCAGCAGCAACGTGCCCAGGGACCATTATAGCAATCAGCCCCAGCATTTT
CASSNVPRDHYSNQPQHF
>.|TRBJ1-5|TRBV6-5|.
TGTGCCAGCAGTTACTGGGGCTTCGATCAGCCCCAGCATTTT
CASSYWGFDQPQHF
>once|TRBJ1-2|TRBV2|.
TGTGCCAGCAGTTACGACAGAAACTATGGCTACACCTTC
CASSYDRNYGYTF
>once|TRBJ2-5|TRBV28|TRBD1
TGTGCCAGCAGCCCCGACAGGGTTTTTGGGGAGACCCAGTACTTC
CASSPDRVFGETQYF
>.|TRBJ2-5|TRBV20-1|.
TGCAGGGGTGTGGACGAAGAGACCCAGTACTTC
CRGVDEETQYF
>.|TRBJ2-7|TRBV19|.
TGTGCCAGTAGTATCCCGGGCCATAGCTACGAGCAGTACTTC
CASSIPGHSYEQYF
>.|TRBJ2-3|TRBV9|.
TGTGCCAGCAGCCACCGACGGGGAACAGATACGCAGTATTTT
CASSHRRGTDTQYF
>.|TRBJ2-7|TRBV2|.
TGTGCCAGCGTCGCGGGTCTAGTCTACGAGCAGTACTTC
CASVAGLVYEQYF
>.|TRBJ2-5|TRBV10-1|.
TGCGCCAGCAGTGCGGGAGCGGATCCAGAGACCCAGTACTTC
CASSAGADPETQYF
>.|TRBJ2-7|TRBV7-8|.
TGTGCCAGCAGCTTAGCCCAGCAATATGTAACCTACGAGCAGTACTTC
CASSLAQQYVTYEQYF
>.|TRBJ2-1|TRBV9|.
TGTGCCAGCAGCGTAGGGGACGTCAACAATGAGCAGTTCTTC
CASSVGDVNNEQFF
>.|TRBJ2-1|TRBV7-9|.
TGTGCCAGCAGCTCCCCTATCACGCGCAATGAGCAGTTCTTC
CASSSPITRNEQFF
>.|TRBJ2-7|TRBV2|TRBD2
TGTGCCAGCAGTGAAGGACTAGCTGGCGAGCAGTACTTC
CASSEGLAGEQYF
>.|TRBJ1-1|TRBV29-1|.
TGCAGCGTCCTGCAGGGGAACACTGAAGCTTTCTTT
CSVLQGNTEAFF
>once|TRBJ2-1|TRBV11-2|.
TGTGCCAGCAGCTTAGAGCCCTTGGCGGGGACCTACAATGAGCAGTTCTTC
CASSLEPLAGTYNEQFF
>.|TRBJ2-7|TRBV27|.
TGTGCCAGCAGTCCGAGCTCCTACGAGCAGTACTTC
CASSPSSYEQYF
>.|TRBJ2-5|TRBV2|TRBD1
TGTGCCAGCAGTGAACAGGGGGTCATGGAGACCCAGTACTTC
CASSEQGVMETQYF
>.|TRBJ2-5|TRBV7-7|.
TGTGCTAGCAGCTTGTCGGGCCCGCAAGAGACCCAGTACTTC
CASSLSGPQETQYF
>.|TRBJ2-5|TRBV5-6|TRBD2
TGTGCCAGCAGCTTGCTAGCGGATTTCCAAGAGACCCAGTACTTC
CASSLLADFQETQYF
>.|TRBJ1-3|TRBV14|.
TGTGCCAGCAGCCCGGCGGGACTCTCTGGAAACACCATATATTTT
CASSPAGLSGNTIYF
>once|TRBJ2-1|TRBV5-6|.
TGTGCCAGCAGTTTCCTACACCCCCACAATGAGCAGTTCTTC
CASSFLHPHNEQFF
>.|TRBJ2-7|TRBV29-1|.
TGCAGCGTTGGATACTCGAGCTCCTACGAGCAGTACTTC
CSVGYSSSYEQYF
>.|TRBJ2-5|TRBV6-5|TRBD2
TGTGCCAGCAGTTACTTAGCGGGGGGTCAAGAGACCCAGTACTTC
CASSYLAGGQETQYF
>.|TRBJ1-1|TRBV28|.
TGTGCCAGCAGTTTTGCGGCGTTCACTGAAGCTTTCTTT
CASSFAAFTEAFF
>.|TRBJ1-4|TRBV15|.
TGTGCCACCAGCAAAAGAAGGGAGGCCTATAATGAAAAACTGTTTTTT
CATSKRREAYNEKLFF
>.|TRBJ1-5|TRBV10-2|.
TGCGCCAGCAGTGACGGGGGGTACAATCAGCCCCAGCATTTT
CASSDGGYNQPQHF
>.|TRBJ2-7|TRBV27|.
TGTGCCAGCAGTTATGAGGGCTACGAGCAGTACTTC
CASSYEGYEQYF
>.|TRBJ2-2|TRBV19|TRBD2
TGTGCCAGTAGTATAGGGGGACTAGCGGGAGGGGTGGCGAACACCGGGGAGCTGTTTTTT
CASSIGGLAGGVANTGELFF
>.|TRBJ2-7|TRBV15|TRBD1
TGTGCCACCAGCAGAGAAAAGGGGACAGGGGGCCGGGAGCAGTACTTC
CATSREKGTGGREQYF